Here is one T cell receptor (beta chain) with its context. Based on its abundance in the sample, this clonotype is medium-sized (0.01 to 0.1%). The antigen this receptor binds is unknown. Base qualities were left out, and no much larger clone turns up one base away. The data originate from a study of immune heterogeneity within non-small cell lung tumors (dated by TCRdb to the late 2010s). Study-level background: By histology, the tumors included some ten non-squamous carcinomas, 4 squamous cell carcinomas and 1 tumor not otherwise specified. TCR repertoires were analyzed from around 57 tumor loci of approximately 15 patients, whereas transcriptome data were available for only roughly 43 loci from 12 patients. Neoantigen binding to each patient's HLA alleles was predicted with netMHCpan-3.0 for mutant peptides of 8 to 11 amino acids. To look at intratumoral immune heterogeneity, the study ran whole-exome sequencing, RNA-seq and TCR beta repertoire sequencing on several spatially distinct regions taken from every NSCLC tumor.

Overall results and qualifications from the work: Individual patients mostly had different high-frequency TCR beta clonotypes. Within a patient, identical dominant CDR3B clonotypes were found to recur across loci, yet unique high-frequency clones were also harbored in different tumor locations. A statistically significant but moderate positive correlation (R approximately 0.31) was observed between local T-cell repertoire clonality and local tumor mutational burden.

The TCR beta CDR3 region was amplified with a multiplex PCR system, in which a first round of approximately 11 cycles was run using 32 V-gene forward and 13 J-gene reverse primers. The first PCR round used a QIAGEN Multiplex PCR Kit, and the primer sequences were filed in Chinese patent CN105087789A. In a second PCR round, Illumina universal primers were added with the Phusion High-Fidelity PCR Kit. TCR libraries were paired-end sequenced at 151 bp read length on the Illumina HiSeq X Ten platform. The study's processing was this. Cutadapt removed reads without multiplex PCR primers, PEAR merged read pairs, and MiXCR with default settings called CDR3 regions. Shannon entropy measured repertoire diversity, and clonality was calculated as one minus the Shannon entropy divided by the ln of the count of productive unique sequences. A clonotype counted as a dominant or high-frequency T-cell clone when its frequency was 0.5% or higher. TCRdb trimmed the raw reads at Q25, called clones with MiXCR and kept productive beta chains. Rows with a matching CDR3 protein are joined into one entry that keeps the most common DNA and genes. These V and J calls derive from TCRdb rather than the authors' analysis. In this sample the table shows around 6,000 distinct CDR3 sequences, roughly a fifth of which occur a single time. The leading ten clones occupy about 15% of the sample.

Genomic DNA was extracted from bulk tumor tissue and used as the TCR template, and approximately 620 ng gDNA was amplified per sample. During surgery, several biopsies were collected from each primary tumor and placed as far from one another as possible within the tumor mass. The study cohort was described as untreated, and patients were newly diagnosed NSCLC cases undergoing curative surgery. The donors were under 17 patients with newly diagnosed non-small cell lung cancer who were having surgery with curative intent. Two independent pathologists reviewed the resected tumor masses. Only DNA and RNA samples of high quality went on to sequencing. Sample: lung tumor tissue. The clonotype originates from a female donor with non-small cell lung cancer.

The nucleotide sequence is TGTGCCAGCAGCGTACTGAGAGGGGCGTATAATTCACCCCTCCACTTT. It encodes CASSVLRGAYNSPLHF. The V and J genes are TRBV5-8 and TRBJ1-6; TRBD1 is a possible D gene, resting on 5 matching bases. CDR3 length: 16 amino acids, cysteine to phenylalanine. The retained sequence is limited to the CDR3, 48 bases, with the frame set at the first base. A distance of 15 bases separates the germline ends of V and J, which lose 4 bases and 4 bases respectively. CDR1 SGHTS and CDR2 YDEGEE were looked up in the germline V gene.